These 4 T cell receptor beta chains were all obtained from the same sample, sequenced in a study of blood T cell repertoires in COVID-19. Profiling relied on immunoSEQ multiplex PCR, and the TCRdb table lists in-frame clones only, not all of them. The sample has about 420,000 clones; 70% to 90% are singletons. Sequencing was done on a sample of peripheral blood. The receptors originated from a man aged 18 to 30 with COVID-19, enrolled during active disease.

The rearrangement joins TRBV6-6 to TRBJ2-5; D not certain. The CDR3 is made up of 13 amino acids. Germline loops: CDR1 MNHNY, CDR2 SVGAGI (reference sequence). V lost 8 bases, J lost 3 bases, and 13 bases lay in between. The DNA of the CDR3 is TGTGCCAGCTCACCCCCGGCGGAAGAGACCCAGTACTTC. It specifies CASSPPAEETQYF.

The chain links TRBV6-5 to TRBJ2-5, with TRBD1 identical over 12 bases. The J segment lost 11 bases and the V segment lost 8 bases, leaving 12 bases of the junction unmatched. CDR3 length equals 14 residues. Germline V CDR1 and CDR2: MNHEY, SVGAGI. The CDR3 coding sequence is TGTGCCAGCTGGCGGGGACAGGGGGCCTTAAAGCAGTACTTC. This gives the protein CASWRGQGALKQYF.

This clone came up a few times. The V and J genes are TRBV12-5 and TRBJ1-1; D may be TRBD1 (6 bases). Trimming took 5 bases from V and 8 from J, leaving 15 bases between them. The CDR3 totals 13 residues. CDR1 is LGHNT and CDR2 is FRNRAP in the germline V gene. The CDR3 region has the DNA TGTGCTAGTGGTGGGGACACACCCGGGGAAGCTTTCTTT. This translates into CASGGDTPGEAFF.

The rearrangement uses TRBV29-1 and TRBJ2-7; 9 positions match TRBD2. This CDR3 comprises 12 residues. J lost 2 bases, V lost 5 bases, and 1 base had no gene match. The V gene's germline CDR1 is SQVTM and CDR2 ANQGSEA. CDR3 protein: CSVWTSAYEQYF. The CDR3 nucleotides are TGCAGCGTTTGGACTAGCGCCTACGAGCAGTACTTC.